The next 18 T cell receptor beta chains were all read from a single sample in a study of blood T cell repertoires in COVID-19. Sequencing was performed with immunoSEQ multiplex PCR; in TCRdb, only in-frame clones are kept and a portion is missing. Counted here are 250,000 to 350,000 clones, around 88% occurring once; the ten biggest clones make up approximately 7.2%. The sample consisted of peripheral blood. The receptors here all came from a woman aged 30 to 39 who had recovered from COVID-19.

This clone was detected a few times. This chain links TRBV9 with TRBJ2-1, with 7 bases matching TRBD1. Germline loops: CDR1 SGDLS, CDR2 YYNGEE. The CDR3 extends over 16 amino acids. V was clipped by 2 bases and J by 6 bases; unmatched bases: 11. The DNA for the CDR3 is TGTGCCAGCAGCGTCAAGGGGGCTGGTAGGAGCAATGAGCAGTTCTTC. The encoded protein is CASSVKGAGRSNEQFF. Based on the CDR3 plus reference TRBV9 and TRBJ2-1, the full variable domain is DSGVTQTPKHLITATGQRVTLRCSPRSGDLSVYWYQQSLDQGLQFLIQYYNGEERAKGNILERFSAQQFPDLHSELNLSSLELGDSALYFCASSVKGAGRSNEQFFGPGTRLTVL.

V and J are TRBV4-2 and TRBJ1-3; the match to TRBD1 covers 7 bases. Germline values: CDR1 LGHNA, CDR2 YNFKEQ. The CDR3 contains 16 residues. Losses at the gene ends were 0 bases for V and 4 bases for J; bases not matched to a gene: 6. CDR3 in amino acids: CASSQDPRGSGNTIYF. The CDR3 DNA follows: TGTGCCAGCAGCCAAGATCCCAGGGGGTCGGGAAACACCATATATTTT.

This chain uses TRBV28 with TRBJ1-1; 11 bases are a match to TRBD1. From germline, CDR1 is MDHEN and CDR2 SYDVKM. The trim removed 9 bases at V and 3 bases at J, leaving 9 bases unmatched. The CDR3 covers 15 residues. The CDR3 reads CASLGTGGAHTEAFF. CDR3 coding DNA: TGTGCCAGTTTAGGGACAGGGGGTGCTCACACTGAAGCTTTCTTT.

The chain couples TRBV9 to TRBJ1-2; no reliable D call. CDR1 and CDR2 (germline): SGDLS, YYNGEE. The ends were cut back, 3 bases at V and 7 bases at J, with 19 bases in the middle. CDR3 length: 15 amino acids. The CDR3 DNA sequence: TGTGCCAGCAGCGCCAGCTTAGCCACGGTGGGTGGCTACACCTTC. Translating gives CASSASLATVGGYTF. The full variable domain, rest sourced from reference TRBV9 and TRBJ1-2, is DSGVTQTPKHLITATGQRVTLRCSPRSGDLSVYWYQQSLDQGLQFLIQYYNGEERAKGNILERFSAQQFPDLHSELNLSSLELGDSALYFCASSASLATVGGYTFGSGTRLTVV.

In this sample, this clone turned up a few times. The J gene is TRBJ2-1, the V gene TRBV2; D is unclear. V lost 1 base and J lost 6, with 7 bases in between. Germline assignment: CDR1 SNHLY and CDR2 FYNNEI. CDR3 length equals 13 residues. This CDR3 is CASSEGSSNEQFF. As DNA, the CDR3 is TGTGCCAGCAGTGAAGGGTCCAGCAATGAGCAGTTCTTC.

This chain joins TRBV4-1 and TRBJ1-1; a weak D match, TRBD1 (5 bases). Germline CDR1 reads MGHRA; CDR2 reads YSYEKL. V lost 0 bases and J 4 bases, leaving 12 bases between the germline ends. The CDR3 is made up of 15 amino acids. CDR3 sequence reads: CASSQDKPRATEAFF. In DNA, the CDR3 is TGCGCCAGCAGCCAAGATAAGCCCAGGGCCACTGAAGCTTTCTTT.

This clone was found once. The V and J genes are TRBV2 and TRBJ2-2; D may be TRBD2 (5 bases). Germline loops: CDR1 SNHLY, CDR2 FYNNEI. V lost 4 bases and J lost 7, with 19 bases in between. There are 16 residues in the CDR3. The CDR3 DNA reads TGTGCCAGCAGTGCCCCAGACGAAGGAGGATTCGGGGAGCTGTTTTTT. It encodes CASSAPDEGGFGELFF.

The chain carries TRBV12-3 or TRBV12-4 and TRBJ1-5, with D hard to call. The CDR3 spans 13 residues. V lost 1 base and J 6 bases, leaving 7 bases between the germline ends. The CDR3 spells CASSLGQVQPQHF. The CDR3 nucleotides are TGTGCCAGCAGTTTAGGTCAGGTTCAGCCCCAGCATTTT.

This chain joins TRBV28 and TRBJ1-6; D ambiguous. V gave up 5 bases and J gave up 7 bases, with 9 bases separating them. Germline V gene lookup returns CDR1 MDHEN and CDR2 SYDVKM. The CDR3 totals 13 residues. The CDR3 sequence: CASSRERNSPLHF. CDR3 nucleotide sequence: TGTGCCAGCAGTCGGGAAAGGAATTCACCCCTCCACTTT.

The chain has TRBV27 and TRBJ1-1; perhaps TRBD1 as D (5 bases). Germline CDR1 MNHEY, CDR2 SMNVEV (reference sequence). V lost 7 bases, J lost 1 base, and 13 bases lay in between. CDR3 size: 14 residues. DNA of the CDR3: TGTGCCAGCACCCCCGGGGGAGCGAACACTGAAGCTTTCTTT. Protein sequence: CASTPGGANTEAFF.

V is TRBV2 and J is TRBJ2-3; D is ambiguous. V lost 6 bases and J lost 7, with 8 bases in between. CDR1 is SNHLY and CDR2 is FYNNEI in the germline V gene. The CDR3 totals 11 residues. The CDR3 sequence: CASSLTNTQYF. In DNA, the CDR3 is TGTGCCAGCAGCCTGACAAATACGCAGTATTTT.

The chain uses TRBV30 and TRBJ2-3; tentative D call: TRBD2 (6 bases). Trimming left V 3 bases short and J 3 bases short, with 13 bases between. From germline, CDR1 is GTSNPN and CDR2 SVGIG (reference sequence). There are 14 residues in the CDR3. CDR3 sequence: CAWRASSATDTQYF. In nucleotides, the CDR3 is TGTGCCTGGAGGGCATCTAGCGCAACAGATACGCAGTATTTT.

The chain has TRBV28 and TRBJ1-4; 9 bases are a match to TRBD1. Germline V gives CDR1 MDHEN, CDR2 SYDVKM. The V segment lost 4 bases and the J segment 8 bases; nucleotides outside the gene matches: 11. The CDR3 is made up of 16 amino acids. The CDR3 region is CASSSPSGTGREKLFF. CDR3 DNA: TGTGCCAGCAGTTCCCCCTCCGGGACAGGGAGGGAAAAACTGTTTTTT.

In DNA form, the CDR3 reads TGTGCCAGCAGTTTGACAGGGATCCACCCATCCGAGCAGTACTTC. Protein: CASSLTGIHPSEQYF. The genes are TRBV28 and TRBJ2-7; 7 positions agree with TRBD1. J gave up 6 bases and V 3 bases, and 11 bases lay outside the gene matches. The CDR3 totals 15 residues. In germline, CDR1 is MDHEN, CDR2 SYDVKM.

This clone was detected once. The chain is built from TRBV12-3 or TRBV12-4 and TRBJ2-7; no definite D call. With 5 bases removed from V and 3 bases from J, the gap between germline ends came to 11 bases. The CDR3 spans 13 residues. The CDR3, as DNA: TGTGCCAGCAGTCCAAATACTTTCTACGAGCAGTACTTC. This translates into CASSPNTFYEQYF.

The chain combines TRBV5-1 with TRBJ2-7; D uncertain. Deletions cut 0 bases from V and 6 bases from J, with 10 bases between. Germline V CDR1 and CDR2: SGHRS, YFSETQ. This CDR3 spans 13 amino acids. The CDR3 is CASSLVQLSEQYF. DNA of the CDR3: TGCGCCAGCAGCTTGGTACAGTTATCCGAGCAGTACTTC.

The V call is TRBV5-1, the J call TRBJ2-7; the D is unclear. Trimming left V 4 bases short and J 0 bases short, with 11 bases between. CDR3 length: 14 amino acids. Germline V gives CDR1 SGHRS, CDR2 YFSETQ. CDR3 amino acids: CASSPRRSSYEQYF. The CDR3 DNA sequence: TGCGCCAGCAGCCCCCGCCGGAGCTCCTACGAGCAGTACTTC.

This chain uses TRBV19 with TRBJ2-5; 7 positions match TRBD1. Unmatched junction bases numbered 9, after V lost 5 bases and J lost 0 bases. The CDR3 sequence is 16 residues long. CDR1 is LNHDA and CDR2 is SQIVND in the germline V gene (reference sequence). CDR3: CASSAQQGTYQETQYF. The DNA of the CDR3 is TGTGCCAGTAGTGCTCAACAGGGGACGTACCAAGAGACCCAGTACTTC.